This entry lists 14 T cell receptor beta chains sequenced from one sample in a study of T cell responses to AZD1222 COVID-19 vaccine. The method was immunoSEQ multiplex PCR; TCRdb's version includes in-frame clones alone and lacks a portion of them. The sample shows approximately 170,000 clones, around 90% of them seen only once. The specimen was peripheral blood, collected 28 days after the second AZD1222 dose. All receptors come from an adult who received the AZD1222 COVID-19 vaccine.

The chain links TRBV5-6 to TRBJ2-6; D gene ambiguous. There are 13 residues in the CDR3. The ends were cut back, 7 bases at V and 0 bases at J, with 5 bases in the middle. Germline V gene sequence: CDR1 SGHDT, CDR2 YYEEEE. The CDR3 DNA reads TGTGCCAGCCTTACCTCTGGGGCCAACGTCCTGACTTTC. Its translation: CASLTSGANVLTF.

This clone came up a few times. The rearrangement joins TRBV6-2 or TRBV6-3 to TRBJ2-7; no clear D gene. The CDR3 totals 12 residues. CDR1 is MNHEY and CDR2 is SVGEGT in the germline V gene. Trimming shortened V by 6 bases and J by 3 bases, and 9 bases separated the two germline ends. CDR3 sequence reads: CASSQVFYEQYF. The DNA for the CDR3 is TGTGCCAGCAGCCAAGTCTTCTACGAGCAGTACTTC.

This sequence joins TRBV5-8 and TRBJ1-1, with a tentative D call TRBD1 (5 bases). Deletions cut 8 bases from V and 7 bases from J, with 18 bases between. This CDR3 spans 13 amino acids. Germline values: CDR1 SGHTS, CDR2 YDEGEE. The CDR3 coding sequence is TGTGCCAGTTCTACGGCTCTTAGGGGTGAAGCTTTCTTT. Translation gives CASSTALRGEAFF.

This sequence joins TRBV3-1 (or the pseudogene TRBV3-2) and TRBJ1-2; D gene unclear. The length of the CDR3 is 13 residues. Germline V gene sequence: CDR1 LGHDT, CDR2 YNNKEL (reference sequence). V was shortened by 3 bases and J by 5 bases, with 10 bases between the two germline ends. Here the CDR3 reads CASSHGQAYGYTF. CDR3 sequence (DNA): TGTGCCAGCAGCCATGGGCAGGCATATGGCTACACCTTC.

The V gene is TRBV5-1, the J gene TRBJ2-7; the D gene is possibly TRBD1 (5 bases). The germline CDR1 and CDR2 sequences are SGHRS and YFSETQ. Trimming pared 5 bases from V and 1 base from J, leaving 10 bases between. This CDR3 contains 13 residues. CDR3 nucleotide sequence: TGCGCCAGCAGTCCCGACAGTTCCTACGAGCAGTACTTC. Its protein is CASSPDSSYEQYF.

The J gene is TRBJ1-6, the V gene TRBV5-1, with D possibly matching TRBD1 (6 bases). Germline CDR1 and CDR2: SGHRS and YFSETQ. This CDR3 is built from 15 residues. The V end lost 0 bases, the J end lost 6 bases, and 10 bases lay between the germline ends. This CDR3 reads CASSLEAGVNSPLHF. The CDR3 region has the DNA TGCGCCAGCAGCTTGGAGGCAGGGGTTAATTCACCCCTCCACTTT.

The rearrangement links TRBV19 to TRBJ2-1, with 9 bases aligning to TRBD2. CDR3 size: 16 residues. Trimming at V came to 0 bases and at J to 5 bases, leaving 5 bases not matched to a gene. Germline CDR1 and CDR2: LNHDA and SQIVND (reference sequence). CDR3 bases: TGTGCCAGTAGTATAGAAGGCGGGGGGGCCCACAATGAGCAGTTCTTC. It codes for CASSIEGGGAHNEQFF. The complete variable domain, with remaining parts taken from reference TRBV19 and TRBJ2-1, reads DGGITQSPKYLFRKEGQNVTLSCEQNLNHDAMYWYRQDPGQGLRLIYYSQIVNDFQKGDIAEGYSVSREKKESFPLTVTSAQKNPTAFYLCASSIEGGGAHNEQFFGPGTRLTVL.

This rearrangement joins TRBV2 to TRBJ2-7; D tentatively fits TRBD1 or TRBD2 (5 bases each). The ends were cut back, 6 bases at V and 8 bases at J, with 20 bases in the middle. The CDR3 runs 14 residues. Germline CDR1 SNHLY, CDR2 FYNNEI. For the CDR3, the DNA is TGTGCCAGCAGCTTTACCGGGGACCCCGGAAAGCAGTACTTC. Amino acids: CASSFTGDPGKQYF.

This clone showed up just once. The rearrangement links TRBV29-1 to TRBJ1-1; the D gene is possibly TRBD1 (5 bases). V was clipped by 4 bases and J by 1 base, with 13 bases between them. Germline V gene data show CDR1 as SQVTM and CDR2 as ANQGSEA. The CDR3 totals 14 residues. The CDR3 DNA reads as TGCAGCGTTGGCAGGGCCGGTAAGAACACTGAAGCTTTCTTT. This gives the protein CSVGRAGKNTEAFF.

The gene calls are TRBV5-1 and TRBJ1-6, with D possibly matching TRBD1 (6 bases). The CDR3 is 16 residues long. V was trimmed by 0 bases and J by 8 bases, leaving 15 bases between them. Germline lookup yields CDR1 SGHRS and CDR2 YFSETQ. CDR3 DNA sequence: TGCGCCAGCAGCTTGGCGGCAGGGGTGAGACATTCACCCCTCCACTTT. Its translation: CASSLAAGVRHSPLHF.

V gene TRBV15 combines with J gene TRBJ2-5; a possible D gene is TRBD2 (5 bases). V lost 3 bases to trimming and J lost 0 bases, with 11 bases between them. The CDR3 spans 15 residues. Germline V gives CDR1 LNHNV, CDR2 YYDKDF (reference sequence). The CDR3 DNA sequence: TGTGCCACCAGCAGGCCCCAGGACTACCAAGAGACCCAGTACTTC. This sequence encodes CATSRPQDYQETQYF.

This clone was counted only a few times. The V gene is TRBV6-5, the J gene TRBJ1-2, with D hard to call. V was pared by 6 bases and J by 8 bases, with 10 bases between. The CDR3 totals 11 residues. The germline V gene encodes CDR1 MNHEY and CDR2 SVGAGI. CDR3 sequence (DNA): TGTGCCAGCAGGGCAGGTGGGGGCTACACCTTC. This translates into CASRAGGGYTF.

The chain is built from TRBV9 and TRBJ2-7; 7 bases agree with TRBD1. CDR1 and CDR2 from the germline V gene are SGDLS and YYNGEE. There are 14 residues in the CDR3. The junction had 7 bases not matched to a gene; V was cut back by 6 bases and J by 1 base. The CDR3 region has the DNA TGTGCCAGCACCGAGGGGGCTTCGTCCTACGAGCAGTACTTC. Amino acid sequence: CASTEGASSYEQYF.

The rearrangement links TRBV7-9 to TRBJ2-1; no clear D gene. Per the germline V gene, CDR1 is SEHNR and CDR2 is FQNEAQ (reference sequence). V was cut by 5 bases and J by 6 bases, with 11 bases left in between. The length of the CDR3 is 13 residues. CDR3 DNA: TGTGCCAGCAGCCCCACCGTGGGCAATGAGCAGTTCTTC. It specifies CASSPTVGNEQFF.